Reported below is one T cell receptor beta chain. This clone was recorded only once. This receptor's antigen is unknown. No much larger clone is present one base from it, and per-base qualities are unavailable. A distance of 12 bases separates the germline ends of V and J, which lose 1 base and 2 bases respectively. The germline V gene supplies CDR1 MDHEN and CDR2 SYDVKM. The CDR3, cysteine through phenylalanine, is 15 amino acids long. The entry retains the CDR3 DNA only, 45 bases that are in frame from base 1. In total, roughly 670 healthy bone marrow donors made up the cohort. At the time of sampling, every cohort member was nominally healthy, though immune exposures that went unrecorded were likely present. The donor was CMV seropositive and was included in the group of some 290 seropositive cohort members. A peripheral blood sample was collected from each donor, and TCR beta sequencing was performed on peripheral blood mononuclear cells. Genomic DNA extraction from the blood cell samples was performed with the Qiagen DNeasy Blood Extraction Kit.

This sample stems from a study of cytomegalovirus exposure and HLA in healthy donors (dated by TCRdb to 2016 to 2017). About the study as a whole: An earlier analysis of approximately 550 of the donors reported about 250 Gb of sequence data and 100 million to 130 million unique TCR beta sequences from around 200 million T cells. HLA typing covered class I and class II loci at four-digit resolution. Among the approximately 420 genotyped donors, around 81% belonged to the genetic ancestry cluster associated with self-reported Caucasian donors. Among a few hundred genotyped donors of the cohort, an average of around 240,000 unique TCR beta nucleotide sequences were sequenced per donor, about a sixth of them non-productive. Rather than using new phenotypic data, the later analysis identified candidate immune exposures from TCR beta sequences and from how often those sequences occurred across donors. To predict cytomegalovirus infection status, the study brought together high-throughput TCR immunosequencing, statistical association of individual TCRs with disease status, and machine learning. Roughly five DR-DQ haplotypes were handled as single units for association and clustering, since linkage in the cohort was strong. The study profiled the T cell repertoires of hundreds of subjects by immunosequencing and related them to cytomegalovirus serostatus. A later genetic analysis took genome-wide SNP genotypes for about 55% of the 666 donors and used that subset as a discovery cohort. An earlier analysis of around 580 of the donors used high-throughput TCR beta sequencing to judge whether each TCR beta V gene segment behaved as functional or pseudogenic. Donor age, sex, ethnicity and CMV serostatus were compiled alongside the repertoire data. A separate validation cohort of about 110 different subjects was used in addition to the approximately 610-subject first cohort. All discovery cohort repertoires had been generated on a single sequencing platform. The aim of the study was to test whether cataloging public T cell receptors could identify signatures of past pathogen exposure. An early release covering roughly 580 HLA-typed donors comprised 250 to 350 gigabases of sequencing data and about 90 million unique TCR sequences. The number of typed donors differed by locus: roughly 620-640 for A, B, C, DRB1 and DQB1; 500 to 550 for DQA1; around 610 for DPA1; and about 450 for DPB1. In a later analysis, previously published TCR beta repertoires from 666 donors were re-analyzed and high-resolution HLA genotyping was added so that TCR occurrence patterns could be studied. The study at large found these results: The only immune exposure information available for the cohort was CMV serostatus. Most CMV-associated TCR beta chains appeared to be HLA-restricted in a later analysis, and the HLA associations seemed to be driven largely by CMV exposure. A later analysis associated 17,000 or so TCR beta sequences with specific HLA alleles at a false discovery rate of 0.05. A later analysis found that HLA-associated TCR beta chains were more clonally expanded and had lower generation probabilities than equally common non-associated chains. The 87-base-pair reads could not distinguish some IMGT-functional V segments, including TRBV6-2 and TRBV6-3, so those segments were excluded. Linkage disequilibrium might explain the correlated functional status among segregating V segments, but an unknown experimental factor could not be ruled out. The study gave a list of roughly 150 TCR beta chains associated with cytomegalovirus. A further reported finding was that TCR beta sequences accurately predicted the HLA-A and HLA-B alleles for most subjects in the first cohort. Strong co-occurrence of HLA alleles, especially DR and DQ, made assigning TCR associations to individual alleles difficult. According to a later analysis, TCR association rates differed among HLA loci, with DRB1 alleles showing the most associated TCRs and HLA-C alleles showing the fewest. The authors suggested that the approach could potentially be extended to other disease states and immunological phenotypes. In vitro tests confirmed that a few of the cytomegalovirus-associated TCR beta chains recognize cytomegalovirus antigens. A cluster of highly shared sequence variants was judged likely to be a technical artifact of the sequencing pipeline. In this cohort, only TCR beta chains were sequenced, and detectable features were limited by the absence of alpha or paired-chain data. In both the original and validation cohorts, the classifier was reported to diagnose cytomegalovirus status with high specificity and sensitivity. V-gene and J-gene trimming of TCR beta chains was associated with a missense DCLRE1C variant in a later genetic analysis, and the association was replicated in an independent cohort. Broadly in line with IMGT annotations, most TCR beta V segments showed up in productive rearrangements about 87% or about 30% of the time in an earlier analysis of 587 of the donors. Across donors, most TCR sequences were observed very rarely, whereas some public TCRs were present in many individuals. According to a later genetic analysis, donors in an Asian-associated ancestry cluster had fewer N-insertions in productive TCRs than the approximately 650-donor mean. About 15 rarely observed V segments, including chromosome 9 orphons, were excluded from the earlier analysis of almost 600 of the donors because counts were too low. Because some donors lacked HLA typing at each locus, the association tests relied only on the typed subset. The presence/absence analyses assumed that sequencing depth was roughly uniform across donors, and that assumption may not be true. Several of the top co-occurrence clusters appeared to be linked to parvovirus B19, influenza, CMV and Epstein-Barr virus, according to a later analysis.

Library creation used the immunoSEQ multiplex PCR assay. For the multiplex PCR, a mixture combining 60 forward primers for TCR Vbeta segments and 13 reverse primers for TCR Jbeta segments was used. The CDR3 region of rearranged TCR beta genes was amplified from genomic DNA with a multiplex PCR assay. Amplified TCR beta libraries were sequenced as 87-base-pair reads on the Illumina HiSeq System. Regarding the original processing steps: A later analysis counted around 72 million unique TCR beta chains across the 666 repertoires, and roughly 9.9 million of these chains were shared by at least two donors. Raw reads were error-corrected and collapsed into unique sequences by a nearest-neighbor algorithm in which closely related sequences were merged to remove PCR and sequencing errors. Alignment of CDR3 sequences to IMGT reference sequences was used to assign V, D and J gene segments. For a sequence to be retained, a match of at least six nucleotides was required to both a V gene segment and a J gene segment. Rearrangements were classified as productive when the CDR3 lacked stop codons and remained in frame with V and J, and all other rearrangements were classified as non-productive. CDR3 was defined by IMGT convention, running from the second conserved V-encoded cysteine to the conserved J-encoded phenylalanine. Sequences without an unambiguous match to a single V gene segment were excluded from the earlier analysis of over 500 of the donors. An earlier analysis of under 750 of the donors called V segments functional above 56.7% productive rearrangements and segregating when the between-donor standard deviation exceeded 5%. To diagnose cytomegalovirus status from the catalog of TCR beta chain sequences, a statistical classification framework was built. In a later analysis, TCR nucleotide sequences were compared against IMGT/GENE-DB human TR gene sequences so that V and J genes could be assigned. In a later analysis, CDR3 sequences and most-parsimonious VDJ recombination scenarios were assigned using the TCRdist pipeline. In a later analysis, each TCR beta chain was defined by its CDR3 amino acid sequence together with its V-gene family, and reads lacking a unique V-gene family were excluded. In a later analysis, a few hundred highly shared, low-generation-probability nucleotide sequences were removed to address suspected cross-contamination and a sequencing artifact. A later analysis calculated a clonal expansion index for each public chain from normalized within-repertoire ranks of inferred template counts. In a later analysis, generation probabilities were computed with a VDJ recombination model fitted to out-of-frame rearrangements, and the resulting probabilities were checked against IGoR. Hypergeometric tests were used in a later analysis to score TCR-TCR, TCR-HLA and TCR-CMV co-occurrence, with a repertoire-size bias correction applied to the TCR pairs. A later analysis estimated false discovery rates by permuting HLA or CMV assignments 20 times. A later analysis grouped co-occurring TCRs with DBSCAN, adding TCRdist sequence similarity when clustering within HLA-allele-positive subsets. Repertoires with fewer than 30,000 or more than 120,000 public chains, plus five repertoires with anomalous nucleotide sharing, were excluded from co-occurrence clustering. TCRdb provides this immuneACCESS table in a form limited to in-frame rearrangements. Some clones are lacking; in checked studies, under half of them reflect an unresolved V gene, and why the rest are absent is not known. V and J calls and clone size are given by that table; D and trimming were obtained from the DNA. In this sample the table shows 200,000 to 300,000 clones, roughly 81% of which occur a single time. 2% to 2.5% of the sample goes to the ten largest clones.

The receptor chain draws on TRBV28 and TRBJ2-7; the D segment cannot be called with confidence. The clonotype comes from a woman aged 35 to 49 in good health and CMV-seropositive. The sequencing input was PBMCs. CDR3 protein: CASSLSGGSAYEQYF. The sequence in DNA is TGTGCCAGCAGTTTATCCGGCGGTTCAGCCTACGAGCAGTACTTC.